The clone carrying this TCR beta chain was detected a few times. Its antigen is as yet unknown. Reverse transcribing all isolated RNA meant expressed TCRB transcripts were sequenced. Sequencing was performed with immunoSEQ multiplex PCR; in TCRdb, only in-frame clones are kept and a portion is missing. The repertoire holds under 900,000 clones, with roughly a sixth as singletons. Trimming shortened V by 4 bases and J by 8 bases, and 9 bases separated the two germline ends. The germline CDR1 and CDR2 sequences are SGHAT and FQNNGV. The CDR3 loop spans 12 amino acids. The source of the sample is a study of beta chain features in type 1 diabetes. Study summary: Across all samples, approximately 99 million sorted cells were examined. Broader study findings: Across patients, naive, central memory and Treg TCRB repertoires exhibited apparently greater similarity than was observed across healthy donors. Here, the possible influence of HLA type (on TCRB rearrangement) remained unresolved.

Material: naive CD4+ T cells from blood. The rearrangement joins TRBV11-2 to TRBJ1-5; D is unresolved. The TCR comes from a woman younger than 30 in good health. The CDR3 here is CASSSSAEPQHF. CDR3 nucleotide sequence: TGTGCCAGCAGCTCATCGGCAGAGCCCCAGCATTTT. Based on the CDR3 plus reference TRBV11-2 and TRBJ1-5, the full variable domain is EAGVAQSPRYKIIEKRQSVAFWCNPISGHATLYWYQQILGQGPKLLIQFQNNGVVDDSQLPKDRFSAERLKGVDSTLKIQPAKLEDSAVYLCASSSSAEPQHFGDGTRLSIL.